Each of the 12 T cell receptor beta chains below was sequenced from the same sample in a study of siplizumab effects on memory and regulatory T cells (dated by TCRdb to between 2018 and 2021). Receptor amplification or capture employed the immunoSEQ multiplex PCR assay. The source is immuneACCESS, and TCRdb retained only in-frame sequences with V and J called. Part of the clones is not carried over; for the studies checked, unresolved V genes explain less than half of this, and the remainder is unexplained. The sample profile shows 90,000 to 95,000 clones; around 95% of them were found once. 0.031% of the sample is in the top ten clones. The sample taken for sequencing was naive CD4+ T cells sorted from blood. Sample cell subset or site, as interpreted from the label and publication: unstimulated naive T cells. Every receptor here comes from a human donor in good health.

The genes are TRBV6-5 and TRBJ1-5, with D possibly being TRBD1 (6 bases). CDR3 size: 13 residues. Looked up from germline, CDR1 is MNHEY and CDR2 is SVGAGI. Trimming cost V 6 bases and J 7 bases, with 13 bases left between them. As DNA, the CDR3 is TGTGCCAGCAGCCGGACAGTGAGGCAGCCCCAGCATTTT. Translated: CASSRTVRQPQHF.

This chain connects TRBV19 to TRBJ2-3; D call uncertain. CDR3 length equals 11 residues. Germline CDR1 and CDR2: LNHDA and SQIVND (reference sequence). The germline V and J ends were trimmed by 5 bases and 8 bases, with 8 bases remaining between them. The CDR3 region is CASSEAATQYF. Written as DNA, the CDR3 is TGTGCCAGTAGTGAGGCTGCTACGCAGTATTTT.

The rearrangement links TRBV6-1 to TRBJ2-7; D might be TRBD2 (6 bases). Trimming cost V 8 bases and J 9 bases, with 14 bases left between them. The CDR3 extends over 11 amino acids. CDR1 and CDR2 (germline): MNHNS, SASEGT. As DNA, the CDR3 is TGTGCCAGCCTGGGGGGAGGAGGGCAGTACTTC. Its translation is CASLGGGGQYF.

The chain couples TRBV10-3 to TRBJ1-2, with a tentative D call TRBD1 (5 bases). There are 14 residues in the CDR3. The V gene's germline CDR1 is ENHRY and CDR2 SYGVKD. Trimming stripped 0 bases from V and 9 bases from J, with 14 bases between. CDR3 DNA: TGTGCCATCAGTGAGTCGGGCAGGGCAGGAAGCTACACCTTC. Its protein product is CAISESGRAGSYTF.

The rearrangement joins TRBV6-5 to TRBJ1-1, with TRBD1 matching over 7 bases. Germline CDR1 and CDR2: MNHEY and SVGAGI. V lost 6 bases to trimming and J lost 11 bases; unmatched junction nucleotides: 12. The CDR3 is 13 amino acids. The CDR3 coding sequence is TGTGCCAGCAGGCCACAGGGGTATGGGAAGGCTTTCTTT. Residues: CASRPQGYGKAFF.

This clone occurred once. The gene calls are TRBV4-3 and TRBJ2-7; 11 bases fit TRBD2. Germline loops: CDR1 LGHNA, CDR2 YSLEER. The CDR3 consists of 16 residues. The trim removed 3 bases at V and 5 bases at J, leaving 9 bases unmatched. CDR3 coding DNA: TGCGCCAGCAGCCATCGCCTTAGCGGGGGGGCCCACGAGCAGTACTTC. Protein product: CASSHRLSGGAHEQYF.

As DNA, the CDR3 is TGTGCCAGCAATCGACAGGGGGCAATAGTAAGGGAAGACGATGGCTACACCTTC. It specifies CASNRQGAIVREDDGYTF. The chain couples TRBV28 to TRBJ1-2; 10 bases align to TRBD1. Germline CDR1 MDHEN, CDR2 SYDVKM. Trimming at V came to 7 bases and at J to 6 bases, leaving 20 bases not matched to a gene. This CDR3 region has 18 residues.

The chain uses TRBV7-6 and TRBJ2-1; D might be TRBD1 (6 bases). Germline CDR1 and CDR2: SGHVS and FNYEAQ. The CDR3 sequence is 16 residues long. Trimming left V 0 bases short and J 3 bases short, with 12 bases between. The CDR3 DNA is TGTGCCAGCAGCTTAGCATTCCGGGACAACTACAATGAGCAGTTCTTC. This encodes CASSLAFRDNYNEQFF.

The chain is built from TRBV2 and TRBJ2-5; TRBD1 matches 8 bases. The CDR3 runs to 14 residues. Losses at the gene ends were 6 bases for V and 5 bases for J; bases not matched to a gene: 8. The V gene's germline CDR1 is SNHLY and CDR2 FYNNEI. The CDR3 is CASRGDRSGETQYF. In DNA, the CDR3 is TGTGCCAGCAGGGGGGACAGGAGCGGGGAGACCCAGTACTTC.

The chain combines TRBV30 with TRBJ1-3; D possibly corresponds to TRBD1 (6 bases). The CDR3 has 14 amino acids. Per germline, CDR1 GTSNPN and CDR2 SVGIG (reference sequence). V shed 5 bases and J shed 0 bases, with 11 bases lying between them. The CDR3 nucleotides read TGTGCCTGGTCCACAGGGAGCTCTGGAAACACCATATATTTT. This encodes CAWSTGSSGNTIYF.

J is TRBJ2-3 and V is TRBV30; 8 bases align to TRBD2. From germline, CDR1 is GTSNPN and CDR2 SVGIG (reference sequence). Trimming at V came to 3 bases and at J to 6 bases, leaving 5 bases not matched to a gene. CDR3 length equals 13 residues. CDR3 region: CAWRRGASDTQYF. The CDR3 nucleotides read TGTGCCTGGAGGCGGGGGGCCTCGGATACGCAGTATTTT.

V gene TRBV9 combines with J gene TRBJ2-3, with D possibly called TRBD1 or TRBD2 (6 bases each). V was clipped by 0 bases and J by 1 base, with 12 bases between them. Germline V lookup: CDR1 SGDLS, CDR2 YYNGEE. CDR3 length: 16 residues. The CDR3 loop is CASSVGDRGGTDTQYF. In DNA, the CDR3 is TGTGCCAGCAGCGTAGGTGATAGGGGGGGCACAGATACGCAGTATTTT.